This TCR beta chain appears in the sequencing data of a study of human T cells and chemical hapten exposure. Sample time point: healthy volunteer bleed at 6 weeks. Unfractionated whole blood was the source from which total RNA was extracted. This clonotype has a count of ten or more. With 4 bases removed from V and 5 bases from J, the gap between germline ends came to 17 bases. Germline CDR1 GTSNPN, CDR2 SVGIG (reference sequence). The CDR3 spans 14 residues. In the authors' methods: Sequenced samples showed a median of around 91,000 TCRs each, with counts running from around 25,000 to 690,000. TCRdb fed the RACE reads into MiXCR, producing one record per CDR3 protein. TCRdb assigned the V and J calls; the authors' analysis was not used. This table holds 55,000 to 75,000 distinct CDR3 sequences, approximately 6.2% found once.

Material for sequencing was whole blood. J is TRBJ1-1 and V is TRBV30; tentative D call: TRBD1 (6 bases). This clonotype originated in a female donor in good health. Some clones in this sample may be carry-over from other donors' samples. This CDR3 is CAWTTHRDGTEAFF. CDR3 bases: TGTGCCTGGACCACGCACAGGGACGGGACTGAAGCTTTCTTT.